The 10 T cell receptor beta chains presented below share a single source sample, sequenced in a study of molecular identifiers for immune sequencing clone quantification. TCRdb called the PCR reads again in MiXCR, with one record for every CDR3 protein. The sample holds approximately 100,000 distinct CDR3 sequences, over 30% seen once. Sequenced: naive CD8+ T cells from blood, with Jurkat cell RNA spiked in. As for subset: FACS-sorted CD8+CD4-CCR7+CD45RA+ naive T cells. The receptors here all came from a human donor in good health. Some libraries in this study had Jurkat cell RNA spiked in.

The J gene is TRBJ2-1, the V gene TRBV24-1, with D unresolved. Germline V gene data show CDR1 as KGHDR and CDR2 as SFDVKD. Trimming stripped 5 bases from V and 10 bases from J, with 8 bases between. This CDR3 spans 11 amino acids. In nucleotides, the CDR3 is TGTGCCACCAGTGTTGCAGACGAGCAGTTCTTC. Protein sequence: CATSVADEQFF.

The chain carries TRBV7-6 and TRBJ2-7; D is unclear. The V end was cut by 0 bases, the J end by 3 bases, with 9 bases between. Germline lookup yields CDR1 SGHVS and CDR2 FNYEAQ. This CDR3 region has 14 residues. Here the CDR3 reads CASSLAVENYEQYF. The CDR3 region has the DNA TGTGCCAGCAGCTTAGCGGTAGAGAACTACGAGCAGTACTTC.

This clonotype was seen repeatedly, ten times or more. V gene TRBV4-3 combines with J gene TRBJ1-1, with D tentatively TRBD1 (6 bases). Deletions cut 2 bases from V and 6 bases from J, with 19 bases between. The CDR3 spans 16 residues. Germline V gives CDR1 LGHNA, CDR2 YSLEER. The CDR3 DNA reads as TGCGCCAGCAGCCAAAGTGCAGGGGCCGTCGGGGCTGAAGCTTTCTTT. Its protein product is CASSQSAGAVGAEAFF.

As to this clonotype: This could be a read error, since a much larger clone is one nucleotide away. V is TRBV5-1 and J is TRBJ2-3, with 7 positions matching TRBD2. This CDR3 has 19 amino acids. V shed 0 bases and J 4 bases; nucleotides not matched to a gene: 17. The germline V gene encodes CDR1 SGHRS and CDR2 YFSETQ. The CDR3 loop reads CASSLDRWGSGPSSDTQYF. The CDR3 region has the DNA TGCGCCAGCAGCTTGGATCGTTGGGGTAGCGGGCCCAGCTCAGATACGCAGTATTTT.

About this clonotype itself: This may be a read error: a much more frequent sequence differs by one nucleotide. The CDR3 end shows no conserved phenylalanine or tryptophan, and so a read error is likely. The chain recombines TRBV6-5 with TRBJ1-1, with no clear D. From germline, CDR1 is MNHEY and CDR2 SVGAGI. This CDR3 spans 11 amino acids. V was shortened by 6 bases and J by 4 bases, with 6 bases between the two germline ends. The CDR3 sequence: CASSIATEAFL. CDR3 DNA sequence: TGTGCCAGCAGCATTGCCACTGAAGCTTTCCTT.

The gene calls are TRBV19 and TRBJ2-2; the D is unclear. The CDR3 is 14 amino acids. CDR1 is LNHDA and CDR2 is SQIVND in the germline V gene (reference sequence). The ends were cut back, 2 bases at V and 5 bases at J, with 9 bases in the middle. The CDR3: CASSIYMGTGELFF. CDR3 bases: TGTGCCAGTAGTATATATATGGGAACCGGGGAGCTGTTTTTT.

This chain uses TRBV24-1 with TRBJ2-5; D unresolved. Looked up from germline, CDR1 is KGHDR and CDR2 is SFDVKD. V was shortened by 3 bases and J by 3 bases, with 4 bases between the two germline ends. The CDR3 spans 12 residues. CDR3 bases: TGTGCCACCAGTGATAAGAAAGAGACCCAGTACTTC. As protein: CATSDKKETQYF.

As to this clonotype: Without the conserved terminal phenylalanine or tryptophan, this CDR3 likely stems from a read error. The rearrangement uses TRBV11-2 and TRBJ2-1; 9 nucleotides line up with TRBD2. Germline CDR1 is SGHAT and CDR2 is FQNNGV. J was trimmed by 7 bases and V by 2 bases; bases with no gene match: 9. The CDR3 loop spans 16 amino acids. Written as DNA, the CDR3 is TGTGCCAGCAGCTTAATTCTGAGCGGGAGGAGGAATGAGCAGTTCCTC. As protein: CASSLILSGRRNEQFL.

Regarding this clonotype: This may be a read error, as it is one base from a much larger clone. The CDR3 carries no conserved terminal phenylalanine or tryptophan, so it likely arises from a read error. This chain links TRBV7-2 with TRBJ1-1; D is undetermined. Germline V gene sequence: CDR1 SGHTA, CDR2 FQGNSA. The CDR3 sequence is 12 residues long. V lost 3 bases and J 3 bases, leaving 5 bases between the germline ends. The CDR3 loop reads CASSFWDTEAFS. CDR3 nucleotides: TGTGCCAGCAGCTTCTGGGACACTGAAGCTTTCTCT.

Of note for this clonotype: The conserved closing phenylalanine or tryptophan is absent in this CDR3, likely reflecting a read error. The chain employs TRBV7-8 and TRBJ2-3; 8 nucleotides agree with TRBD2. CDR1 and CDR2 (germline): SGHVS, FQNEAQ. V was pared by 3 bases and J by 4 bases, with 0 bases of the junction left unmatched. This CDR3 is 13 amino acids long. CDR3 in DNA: TGTGCCAGCAGCTTCGGGGGGGCAGATACGCAGTATTAT. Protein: CASSFGGADTQYY.